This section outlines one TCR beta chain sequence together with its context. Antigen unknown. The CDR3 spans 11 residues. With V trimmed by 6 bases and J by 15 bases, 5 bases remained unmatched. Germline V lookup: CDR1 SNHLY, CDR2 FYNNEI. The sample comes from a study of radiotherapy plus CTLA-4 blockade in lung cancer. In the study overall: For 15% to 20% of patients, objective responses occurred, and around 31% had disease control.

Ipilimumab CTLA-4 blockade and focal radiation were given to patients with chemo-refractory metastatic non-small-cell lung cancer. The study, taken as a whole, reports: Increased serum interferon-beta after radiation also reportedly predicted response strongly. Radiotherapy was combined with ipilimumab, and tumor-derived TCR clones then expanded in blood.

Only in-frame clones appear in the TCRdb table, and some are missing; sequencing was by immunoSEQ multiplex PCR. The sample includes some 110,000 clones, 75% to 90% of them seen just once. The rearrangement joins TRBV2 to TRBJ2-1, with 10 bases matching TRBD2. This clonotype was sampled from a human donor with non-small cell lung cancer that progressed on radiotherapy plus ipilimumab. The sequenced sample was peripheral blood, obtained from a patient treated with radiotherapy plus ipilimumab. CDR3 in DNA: TGTGCCAGCAGGTTTGCTAGCGGGAGGTTCTTC. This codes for CASRFASGRFF. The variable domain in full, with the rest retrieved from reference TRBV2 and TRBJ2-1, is EPEVTQTPSHQVTQMGQEVILRCVPISNHLYFYWYRQILGQKVEFLVSFYNNEISEKSEIFDDQFSVERPDGSNFTLKIRSTKLEDSAMYFCASRFASGRFFGPGTRLTVL.